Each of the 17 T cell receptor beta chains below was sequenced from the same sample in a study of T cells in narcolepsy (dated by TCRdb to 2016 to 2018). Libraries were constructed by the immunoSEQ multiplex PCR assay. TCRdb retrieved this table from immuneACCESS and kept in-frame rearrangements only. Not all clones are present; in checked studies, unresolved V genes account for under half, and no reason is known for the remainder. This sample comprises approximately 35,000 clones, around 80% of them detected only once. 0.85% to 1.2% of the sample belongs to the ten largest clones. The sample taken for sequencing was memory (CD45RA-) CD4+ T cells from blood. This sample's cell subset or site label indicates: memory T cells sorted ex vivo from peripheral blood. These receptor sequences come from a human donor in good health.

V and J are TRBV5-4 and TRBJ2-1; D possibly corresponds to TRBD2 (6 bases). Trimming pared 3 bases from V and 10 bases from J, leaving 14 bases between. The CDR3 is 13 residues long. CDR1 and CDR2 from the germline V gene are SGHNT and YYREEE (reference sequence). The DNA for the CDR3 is TGTGCCAGCAGCTCGGCTCGGGGGTGGGAGCAGTTCTTC. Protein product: CASSSARGWEQFF.

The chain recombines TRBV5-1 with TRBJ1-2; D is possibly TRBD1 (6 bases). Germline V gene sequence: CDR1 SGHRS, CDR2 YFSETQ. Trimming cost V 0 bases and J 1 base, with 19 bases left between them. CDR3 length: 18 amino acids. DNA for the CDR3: TGCGCCAGCAGCTTGGGGGGGCTCGCGCAGAGAGATAACTATGGCTACACCTTC. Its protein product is CASSLGGLAQRDNYGYTF. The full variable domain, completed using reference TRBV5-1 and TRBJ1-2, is KAGVTQTPRYLIKTRGQQVTLSCSPISGHRSVSWYQQTPGQGLQFLFEYFSETQRNKGNFPGRFSGRQFSNSRSEMNVSTLELGDSALYLCASSLGGLAQRDNYGYTFGSGTRLTVV.

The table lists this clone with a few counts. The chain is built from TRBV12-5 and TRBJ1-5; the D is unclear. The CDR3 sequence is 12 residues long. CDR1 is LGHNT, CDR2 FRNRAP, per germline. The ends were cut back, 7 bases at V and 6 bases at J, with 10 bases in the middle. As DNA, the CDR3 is TGTGCTAGTGCCCTACCAGTTCAGCCCCAGCATTTT. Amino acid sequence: CASALPVQPQHF.

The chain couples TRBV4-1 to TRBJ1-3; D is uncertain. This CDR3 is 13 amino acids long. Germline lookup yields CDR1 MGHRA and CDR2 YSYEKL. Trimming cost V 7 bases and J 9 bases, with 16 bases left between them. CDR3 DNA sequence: TGCGCCAGCACCCCAGAGGGCCGGGGCACCATATATTTT. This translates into CASTPEGRGTIYF.

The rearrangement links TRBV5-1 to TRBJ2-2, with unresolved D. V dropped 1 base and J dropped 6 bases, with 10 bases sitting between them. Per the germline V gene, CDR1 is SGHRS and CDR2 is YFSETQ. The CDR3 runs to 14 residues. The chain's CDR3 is CASSLRSAAGELFF. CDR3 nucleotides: TGCGCCAGCAGCTTGAGGTCCGCTGCCGGGGAGCTGTTTTTT.

The CDR3 protein is CAWSDGSSYEQYF. CDR3 bases: TGTGCCTGGAGTGACGGCAGCTCCTACGAGCAGTACTTC. V is TRBV30 and J is TRBJ2-7; D gene uncertain. The ends were cut back, 1 base at V and 0 bases at J, with 7 bases in the middle. Germline V gene data show CDR1 as GTSNPN and CDR2 as SVGIG (reference sequence). The CDR3 is 13 residues long.

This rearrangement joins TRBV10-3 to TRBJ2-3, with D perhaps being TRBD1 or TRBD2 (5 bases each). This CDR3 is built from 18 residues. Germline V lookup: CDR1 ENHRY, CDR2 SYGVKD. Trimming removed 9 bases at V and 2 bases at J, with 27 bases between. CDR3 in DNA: TGTGCCATTGCTTCGTCCTCCGGGACCCCTCCAAACACAGATACGCAGTATTTT. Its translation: CAIASSSGTPPNTDTQYF.

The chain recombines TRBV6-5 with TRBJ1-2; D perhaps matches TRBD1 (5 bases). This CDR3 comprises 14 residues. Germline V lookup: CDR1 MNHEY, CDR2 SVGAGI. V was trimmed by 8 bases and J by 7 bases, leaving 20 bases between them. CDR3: CASLVGDPSGGYTF. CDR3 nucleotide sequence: TGTGCCAGCCTCGTAGGGGACCCTTCGGGTGGCTACACCTTC.

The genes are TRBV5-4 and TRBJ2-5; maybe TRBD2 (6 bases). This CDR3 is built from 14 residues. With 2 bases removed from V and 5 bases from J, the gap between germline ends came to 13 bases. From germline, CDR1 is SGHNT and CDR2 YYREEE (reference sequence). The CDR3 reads CASSFSGGSETQYF. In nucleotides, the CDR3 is TGTGCCAGCAGCTTTAGTGGGGGGTCGGAGACCCAGTACTTC.

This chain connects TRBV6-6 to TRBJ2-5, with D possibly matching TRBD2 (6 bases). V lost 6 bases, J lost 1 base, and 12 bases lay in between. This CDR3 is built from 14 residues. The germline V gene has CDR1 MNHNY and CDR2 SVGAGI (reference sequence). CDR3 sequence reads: CASSDWGGQETQYF. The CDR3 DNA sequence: TGTGCCAGCAGCGACTGGGGAGGCCAAGAGACCCAGTACTTC.

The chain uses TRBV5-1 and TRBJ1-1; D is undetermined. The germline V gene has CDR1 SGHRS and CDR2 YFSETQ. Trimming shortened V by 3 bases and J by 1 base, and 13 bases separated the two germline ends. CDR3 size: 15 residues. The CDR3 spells CASSSSGYRNTEAFF. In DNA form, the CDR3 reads TGCGCCAGCAGCTCCAGTGGTTACAGGAACACTGAAGCTTTCTTT.

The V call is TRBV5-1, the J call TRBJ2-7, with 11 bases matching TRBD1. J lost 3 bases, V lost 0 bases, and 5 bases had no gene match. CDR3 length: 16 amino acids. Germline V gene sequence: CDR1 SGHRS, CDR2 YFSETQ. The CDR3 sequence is CASSLDLGTGGYEQYF. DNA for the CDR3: TGCGCCAGCAGCTTGGATTTGGGGACAGGGGGCTACGAGCAGTACTTC.

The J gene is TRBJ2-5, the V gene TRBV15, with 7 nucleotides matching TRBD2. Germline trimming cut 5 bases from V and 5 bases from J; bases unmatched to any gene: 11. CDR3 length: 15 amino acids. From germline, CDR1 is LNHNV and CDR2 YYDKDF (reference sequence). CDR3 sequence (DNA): TGTGCCACCAGCCGCAACCCCGTGGGAGGGGAGACCCAGTACTTC. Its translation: CATSRNPVGGETQYF. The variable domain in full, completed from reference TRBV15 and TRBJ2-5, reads DAMVIQNPRYQVTQFGKPVTLSCSQTLNHNVMYWYQQKSSQAPKLLFHYYDKDFNNEADTPDNFQSRRPNTSFCFLDIRSPGLGDTAMYLCATSRNPVGGETQYFGPGTRLLVL.

This chain's CDR3 is CASSLDKYYGYTF. CDR3 sequence (DNA): TGCGCCAGCAGCTTGGACAAATACTATGGCTACACCTTC. The chain is built from TRBV5-1 and TRBJ1-2; D is uncertain. Looked up from germline, CDR1 is SGHRS and CDR2 is YFSETQ. Trimming cost V 0 bases and J 3 bases, with 6 bases left between them. The CDR3 covers 13 residues.

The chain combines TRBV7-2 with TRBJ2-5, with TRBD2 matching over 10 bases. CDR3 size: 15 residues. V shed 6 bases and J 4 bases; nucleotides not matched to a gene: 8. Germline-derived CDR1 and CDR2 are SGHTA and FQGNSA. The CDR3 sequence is CASRSRAGGPETQYF. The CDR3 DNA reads TGTGCCAGCAGGTCCCGAGCGGGAGGGCCAGAGACCCAGTACTTC.

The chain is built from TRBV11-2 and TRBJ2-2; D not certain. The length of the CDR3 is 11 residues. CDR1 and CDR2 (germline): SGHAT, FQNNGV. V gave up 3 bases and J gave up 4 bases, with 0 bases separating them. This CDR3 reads CASSFTGELFF. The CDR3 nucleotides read TGTGCCAGCAGCTTCACCGGGGAGCTGTTTTTT.

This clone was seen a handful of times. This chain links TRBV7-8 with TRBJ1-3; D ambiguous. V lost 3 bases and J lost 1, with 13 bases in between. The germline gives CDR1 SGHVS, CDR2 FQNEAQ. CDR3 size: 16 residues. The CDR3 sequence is CASSFGEPGSGNTIYF. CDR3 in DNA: TGTGCCAGCAGCTTTGGGGAGCCCGGATCTGGAAACACCATATATTTT.